This T cell receptor beta chain was captured in a study of T cell repertoires in cytomegalovirus infection. Points from the study as a whole: HLA-C-restricted TCR beta clonotypes specific for CMV led the ex vivo response.

Unmatched junction bases numbered 3, after V lost 4 bases and J lost 4 bases. Germline V gene sequence: CDR1 KGHSH, CDR2 LQKENI. CDR3 size: 14 residues. This clonotype was observed a handful of times. Its target is unknown. TCRdb independently ran MiXCR on the reads; one entry per CDR3 protein. The data contain tens of thousands of distinct CDR3 sequences, 24% of them seen just once; the ten biggest clones take up approximately 49%. V is TRBV18 and J is TRBJ2-1; 8 positions agree with TRBD1. Source: CD8+ T cells from cultured PBMCs, taken from culture after CMV antigen stimulation. The receptor was derived from a human donor in good health (CMV status not recorded). Some clones in this sample may be carry-over from other donors' samples. The CDR3 nucleotides are TGTGCCAGCTCACGGACAGGGTTTTACAATGAGCAGTTCTTC. Its translation: CASSRTGFYNEQFF.